Described below is a single T cell receptor beta chain sequence and its context. Its target is unknown. These data belong to a study of cytomegalovirus exposure and HLA in healthy donors. Points from the study as a whole: Later on, an analysis found that several of the most significant clusters appeared to be linked to common viral pathogens, which included parvovirus B19. According to reports, the classifier identified cytomegalovirus status with high specificity and sensitivity. Later on, an analysis tied 15,000 to 20,000 TCR beta sequences to HLA alleles at 0.05 false discovery rate.

From germline, CDR1 is MNHEY and CDR2 SMNVEV (reference sequence). The CDR3 is 11 amino acids. V lost 8 bases to trimming and J lost 6 bases; unmatched junction nucleotides: 4. PCR involved 60 Vbeta and 13 Jbeta primers. Assay used: immunoSEQ multiplex PCR; TCRdb lists only in-frame clones, some missing. The sample records approximately 150,000 clones, approximately 88% being singletons. The sequenced material came from PBMCs. V is TRBV27 and J is TRBJ2-7, with 7 positions matching TRBD2. The receptor was derived from a man aged 25-40 years in good health and CMV-seronegative. The CDR3 spells CASGDYFEQYF. Here the CDR3 DNA reads TGTGCCAGCGGGGACTATTTCGAGCAGTACTTC.